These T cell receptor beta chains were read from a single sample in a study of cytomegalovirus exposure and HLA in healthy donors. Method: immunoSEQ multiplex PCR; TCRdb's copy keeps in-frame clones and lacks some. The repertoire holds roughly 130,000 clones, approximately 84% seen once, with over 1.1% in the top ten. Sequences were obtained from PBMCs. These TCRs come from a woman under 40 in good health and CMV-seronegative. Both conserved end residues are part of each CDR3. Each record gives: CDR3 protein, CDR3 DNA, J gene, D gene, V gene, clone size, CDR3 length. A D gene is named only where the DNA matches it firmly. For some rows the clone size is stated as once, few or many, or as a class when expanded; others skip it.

CASSRKEGADQPQHF	TGTGCCAGCTCCCGGAAGGAGGGTGCGGATCAGCCCCAGCATTTT	TRBJ1-5	-	TRBV18	few	15
CASSFARSGPQHF	TGTGCCAGCAGCTTCGCCAGGAGCGGGCCCCAGCATTTT	TRBJ1-5	-	TRBV7-9	-	13
CASSEWASGGNEQFF	TGTGCCAGCAGTGAATGGGCTAGCGGGGGGAATGAGCAGTTCTTC	TRBJ2-1	TRBD2	TRBV6-1	-	15
CASSGDGGATYNEQFF	TGTGCCAGCAGCGGGGATGGCGGGGCCACCTACAATGAGCAGTTCTTC	TRBJ2-1	-	TRBV25-1	-	16
CASTIAWGANYGYTF	TGTGCCAGCACTATCGCCTGGGGAGCTAACTATGGCTACACCTTC	TRBJ1-2	-	TRBV6-1	-	15
CASSMTGESYNEQFF	TGTGCCAGCAGCATGACAGGGGAGTCCTACAATGAGCAGTTCTTC	TRBJ2-1	TRBD1	TRBV6-5	-	15
CASSDPQGSNEKLFF	TGCGCCAGCAGTGATCCCCAGGGCTCTAATGAAAAACTGTTTTTT	TRBJ1-4	-	TRBV5-1	-	15
CAISAGQGRGTGELFF	TGTGCCATCAGTGCCGGACAGGGTCGAGGCACCGGGGAGCTGTTTTTT	TRBJ2-2	TRBD1	TRBV10-3	-	16
CASSSRTGLGYTF	TGCGCCAGCAGCTCCCGGACAGGGCTTGGCTACACCTTC	TRBJ1-2	TRBD1	TRBV5-1	few	13
CASSLDSGRVDQPQHF	TGTGCCAGCAGCTTAGACTCCGGCAGGGTGGATCAGCCCCAGCATTTT	TRBJ1-5	-	TRBV7-2	-	16
CASSLEGGGTRGPEAFF	TGTGCCAGCAGCTTAGAAGGCGGGGGCACTAGAGGTCCTGAAGCTTTCTTT	TRBJ1-1	-	TRBV7-9	-	17
CASSADSYNEQFF	TGTGCCAGCAGTGCGGACAGCTACAATGAGCAGTTCTTC	TRBJ2-1	-	TRBV2	-	13
CASRPGQAPYEQYF	TGTGCCAGCAGACCGGGACAGGCACCCTACGAGCAGTACTTC	TRBJ2-7	TRBD1	TRBV27	-	14
CASSQEQPGGYNEQFF	TGTGCCAGCAGCCAAGAACAACCTGGCGGTTACAATGAGCAGTTCTTC	TRBJ2-1	-	TRBV4-2	-	16
CASSPTPGQSSDTQYF	TGTGCCAGCAGCCCCACGCCGGGACAGTCTTCAGATACGCAGTATTTT	TRBJ2-3	TRBD1	TRBV11-3	-	16
CASNCSRDTDTQYF	TGTGCCAGCAACTGTAGCCGAGACACAGATACGCAGTATTTT	TRBJ2-3	-	TRBV5-4	-	14
CASSTKGLLYNEQFF	TGCGCCAGCAGCACAAAGGGACTGTTATACAATGAGCAGTTCTTC	TRBJ2-1	-	TRBV5-1	-	15
CASREAGGSSYNSPLHF	TGTGCCAGCAGGGAAGCAGGGGGCAGCTCCTATAATTCACCCCTCCACTTT	TRBJ1-6	TRBD1	TRBV6-4	-	17
CSVGILGLAGTDTQYF	TGCAGCGTTGGCATACTTGGACTAGCGGGCACAGATACGCAGTATTTT	TRBJ2-3	TRBD2	TRBV29-1	-	16
CSASSRQEAFF	TGCAGTGCAAGCTCCCGACAGGAAGCTTTCTTT	TRBJ1-1	-	TRBV20-1	-	11
CASSDGTGHLRF	TGCGCCAGCAGCGACGGGACAGGGCACCTGCGATTC	TRBJ2-7	TRBD1	TRBV5-1	-	12
CASSGGQGNSPLHF	TGTGCCAGCAGTGGGGGACAGGGAAATTCACCCCTCCACTTT	TRBJ1-6	TRBD1	TRBV6-1	-	14
CASSNRTRGYGYTF	TGTGCCAGCAGTAACAGGACTAGAGGCTATGGCTACACCTTC	TRBJ1-2	-	TRBV6-4	-	14
CASSSGDRVMQETQYF	TGTGCCAGCAGCTCCGGGGACAGGGTTATGCAAGAGACCCAGTACTTC	TRBJ2-5	TRBD1	TRBV7-9	once	16
CASSLNLQVSGNTIYF	TGCGCCAGCAGCTTAAATTTACAGGTCTCTGGAAACACCATATATTTT	TRBJ1-3	-	TRBV5-1	-	16
CASSLAFLGGGQETQYF	TGTGCCAGCAGCTTGGCATTTTTGGGAGGAGGACAAGAGACCCAGTACTTC	TRBJ2-5	-	TRBV5-8	-	17
CASIPQNRVLDEQFF	TGTGCCAGCATTCCACAGAACAGGGTATTAGATGAGCAGTTCTTC	TRBJ2-1	-	TRBV28	-	15
CASSPSPGFYPYEQYF	TGCGCCAGCAGCCCCTCGCCGGGTTTCTACCCCTACGAGCAGTACTTC	TRBJ2-7	-	TRBV4-3	-	16
CASSLGDRVAEQYF	TGTGCCAGCAGTTTAGGGGACAGGGTAGCCGAGCAGTACTTC	TRBJ2-7	TRBD1	TRBV28	-	14
CSVEKRQAAFF	TGCAGCGTTGAGAAACGACAGGCAGCTTTCTTT	TRBJ1-1	-	TRBV29-1	-	11
CASSRNSGAGTEAFF	TGTGCCAGCAGCCGCAATAGCGGAGCTGGGACTGAAGCTTTCTTT	TRBJ1-1	-	TRBV7-6	few	15
CASSVDTAVNTEAFF	TGTGCCAGCAGTGTGGACACGGCGGTGAACACTGAAGCTTTCTTT	TRBJ1-1	-	TRBV2	-	15
CASSSQTGGYDNSPLHF	TGTGCCAGCAGCTCCCAGACAGGGGGGTATGATAATTCACCCCTCCACTTT	TRBJ1-6	TRBD1	TRBV14	-	17
CASSFAGRMISGYTF	TGTGCCAGCAGCTTCGCGGGACGGATGATTTCTGGCTACACCTTC	TRBJ1-2	-	TRBV7-8	-	15
CSASGGDTQYF	TGCAGTGCTAGCGGGGGGGATACGCAGTATTTT	TRBJ2-3	TRBD2	TRBV20-1	-	11
CAWSVLGRKIGGYTF	TGTGCCTGGAGTGTACTCGGCAGGAAGATAGGTGGCTACACCTTC	TRBJ1-2	-	TRBV30	-	15